This T cell receptor beta chain was captured by sequencing in a study of blood T cells in healthy people across ages. The overall study: About one barcoded beta molecule per two T cells was the capture yield of template switching. The study, taken as a whole, reports: Researchers said unsorted PBMCs prevented a conclusive naive versus antigen-experienced comparison.

As concerns this clonotype: Its antigen is as yet unknown.

This CDR3 spans 14 amino acids. Germline-derived CDR1 and CDR2 are SQVTM and ANQGSEA. V was trimmed by 6 bases and J by 7 bases, leaving 19 bases between them. A J-beta primer mix and a sample-barcoded 5' primer were used in a second PCR of about 6 to 12 cycles. At least 2.5 million CDR3-containing paired-end reads were obtained per sample. One entry per CDR3 protein, called by TCRdb with MiXCR from the 5' RACE reads. The table has roughly 800,000 distinct CDR3 sequences, roughly 24% seen once; the top ten hold 3%. These data were also filed under a second study, of T cells of mothers and their children.

The receptor was derived from a boy younger than 18 in good health. The sequencing input was blood. This sequence joins TRBV29-1 and TRBJ2-1; D is undetermined. Here the CDR3 DNA reads TGCAGCGTCCCCCTCGTCCTAATCGGGAATGAGCAGTTCTTC. This codes for CSVPLVLIGNEQFF.